The 5 T cell receptor beta chains in this list originate from one sample, sequenced in a study of neoadjuvant anti-PD-1 for oral cavity cancer (dated by TCRdb to the early 2020s). Receptor amplification or capture employed the immunoSEQ multiplex PCR assay. TCRdb holds this immuneACCESS table with in-frame rearrangements only. Some clones are missing; in checked studies, unresolved V genes explain under half, and the rest has no known cause. The table for this sample lists approximately 1,500 clones; just under 60% of them were counted only once. The leading ten clones occupy roughly a sixth of the sample. The time point label for this specimen denotes: after neoadjuvant nivolumab, at surgical resection. This specimen was tumor tissue, taken after nivolumab (anti-PD-1) treatment. These receptors were collected from a person between 40 and 80 years old with oral cavity squamous cell carcinoma.

The chain joins TRBV30 to TRBJ1-2, with D tentatively TRBD1 (5 bases). This CDR3 comprises 15 residues. Trimming removed 0 bases at V and 5 bases at J, with 16 bases between. CDR1 GTSNPN and CDR2 SVGIG come from the germline V gene (reference sequence). The CDR3 DNA is TGTGCCTGGAGTGTAACCGGGGCTGGAGGGTATGGCTACACCTTC. This encodes CAWSVTGAGGYGYTF.

The chain recombines TRBV5-4 with TRBJ2-5, with TRBD2 matching over 8 bases. Germline values: CDR1 SGHNT, CDR2 YYREEE (reference sequence). Trimming at V came to 0 bases and at J to 5 bases, leaving 6 bases not matched to a gene. The CDR3 has 15 amino acids. CDR3 sequence: CASSLGTSLGETQYF. The DNA of the CDR3 is TGTGCCAGCAGCTTGGGGACTAGCCTCGGGGAGACCCAGTACTTC.

This clone is large. V and J are TRBV6-1 and TRBJ2-7, with 7 positions matching TRBD2. V lost 1 base to trimming and J lost 1 base; unmatched junction nucleotides: 4. The CDR3 extends over 15 amino acids. The germline gives CDR1 MNHNS, CDR2 SASEGT. CDR3 protein: CASSEGQGLSYEQYF. CDR3 DNA sequence: TGTGCCAGCAGTGAAGGTCAGGGACTATCCTACGAGCAGTACTTC.

The rearrangement links TRBV7-8 to TRBJ2-2, with 9 positions matching TRBD1. The CDR3 extends over 16 amino acids. Looked up from germline, CDR1 is SGHVS and CDR2 is FQNEAQ. J lost 4 bases, V lost 5 bases, and 8 bases had no gene match. The CDR3 is CASSPRQGESTGELFF. The CDR3 coding sequence is TGTGCCAGCAGCCCAAGACAGGGGGAGAGCACCGGGGAGCTGTTTTTT.

This clone was found a few times. This chain connects TRBV2 to TRBJ2-1, with TRBD1 as a possible D gene (6 bases). Trimming took off 7 bases at V and 0 bases at J, with 10 bases between the two ends. Germline-derived CDR1 and CDR2 are SNHLY and FYNNEI. The CDR3 is made up of 14 amino acids. The CDR3, as DNA: TGTGCCAGCATCCGAGGGGGCTCCTACAATGAGCAGTTCTTC. Translation: CASIRGGSYNEQFF.